This T cell receptor (beta chain) stems from a study of blood T cell repertoires in COVID-19 (dated by TCRdb to 2020 to 2022). Concerning the study at large: Collaborator samples came from the United States, Italy and Spain and covered acute and convalescent phases of COVID-19. The prospective study material was composed of cDNA or gDNA derived from T cells, B-cell-depleted T cells, or PBMCs. Subjects who had been exposed to COVID-19, were actively infected with it, or had recovered from it provided the deeply sampled blood TCRbeta repertoires that made up the dataset. A freely available public database, intended as a resource for researchers studying the immune response to SARS-CoV-2, is where the repertoires were released. The samples were drawn from two sources: the first 160 participants of the ongoing ImmuneRACE study, and 1,254 subjects contributed by 6 global collaborators. A de-identified subject ID, COVID-19 status, age in years and sex were almost always included in the sample metadata. HLA class I and class II types, where available, came from metadata supplied by the sample provider rather than from assay-based typing.

Concerning this clone itself: The antigen it binds to is not known. Per-base qualities were not stored, and no clone one base away is much larger.

TCRbeta CDR3 regions were amplified from genomic DNA using the immunoSEQ Assay, a bias-controlled multiplex PCR. Regarding the original processing steps: Within the assay, amplification of reference gene primers was used to estimate how many nucleated cells each sample contained. Sequence reads were collapsed and filtered to measure the absolute abundance of every unique TCRbeta CDR3 rearrangement. For each sample, productive Simpson clonality was calculated as the square root of Simpson's diversity index across productive rearrangements. TCRdb holds this immuneACCESS table with in-frame rearrangements only. Some clones are missing; in checked studies, unresolved V genes explain under half, and the rest has no known cause. V, J and clone size are those of that table, while D and trimming were read from the DNA. A total of around 180,000 clones appear in this sample, about 84% of them only once. The ten largest clones add up to about 18% of the sample.

V is pruned by 5 bases and J by 7 bases, leaving 20 bases of the junction without a gene match. Counted from cysteine to phenylalanine, this CDR3 has 18 amino acids. The retained sequence is limited to the CDR3, 54 bases, with the frame set at the first base. CDR1 and CDR2 (MDHEN, SYDVKM) derive from the germline V gene. One collaborating source in Seattle enrolled patients while the patients were actively infected and followed the patients over time throughout the course of disease. Whole blood was collected in K2EDTA tubes by collaborating institutions according to the institutions' own protocols. For TCRbeta analysis, collaborators shipped samples as frozen whole blood, isolated PBMCs, or DNA extracted from either of those sample types. Summary of the overall study and its limitations: The amount of clinical and demographic metadata varied by source and participant and was provided uncurated.

This TCR derives from a person aged 70 to 85 with COVID-19, enrolled during active disease. In this chain, TRBV28 is recombined with TRBJ1-3, and 7 bases in between align with TRBD1. Sequencing input: peripheral blood. The CDR3 reads CASSRFSLRTTGLNTIYF. The DNA is TGTGCCAGCAGTCGTTTTAGCCTAAGAACGACAGGGCTGAACACCATATATTTT.